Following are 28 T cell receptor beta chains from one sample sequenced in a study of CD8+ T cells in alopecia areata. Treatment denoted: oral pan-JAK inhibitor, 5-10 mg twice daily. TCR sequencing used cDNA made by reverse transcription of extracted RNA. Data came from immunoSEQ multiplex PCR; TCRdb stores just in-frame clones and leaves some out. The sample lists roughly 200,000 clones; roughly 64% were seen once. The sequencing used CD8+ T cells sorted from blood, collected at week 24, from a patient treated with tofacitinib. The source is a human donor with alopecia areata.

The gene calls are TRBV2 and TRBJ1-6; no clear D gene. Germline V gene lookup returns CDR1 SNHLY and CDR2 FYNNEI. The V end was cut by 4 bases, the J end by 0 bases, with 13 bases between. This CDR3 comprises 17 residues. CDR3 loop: CASSVRRPSSYNSPLHF. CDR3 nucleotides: TGTGCCAGCAGTGTCCGCAGGCCTAGCTCCTATAATTCACCCCTCCACTTT.

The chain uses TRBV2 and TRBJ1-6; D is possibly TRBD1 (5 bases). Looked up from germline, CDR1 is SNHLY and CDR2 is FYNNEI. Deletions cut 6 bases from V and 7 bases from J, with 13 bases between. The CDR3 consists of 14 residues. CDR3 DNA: TGTGCCAGCAGGGCGGGGACGGTCAATTCACCCCTCCACTTT. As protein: CASRAGTVNSPLHF.

The CDR3 sequence: CASSLGPGTDTQYF. DNA of the CDR3: TGTGCCAGCAGCTTGGGTCCCGGCACAGATACGCAGTATTTT. The chain has TRBV5-6 and TRBJ2-3; D ambiguous. Per germline, CDR1 SGHDT and CDR2 YYEEEE. There are 14 residues in the CDR3. Trimming pared 0 bases from V and 1 base from J, leaving 6 bases between.

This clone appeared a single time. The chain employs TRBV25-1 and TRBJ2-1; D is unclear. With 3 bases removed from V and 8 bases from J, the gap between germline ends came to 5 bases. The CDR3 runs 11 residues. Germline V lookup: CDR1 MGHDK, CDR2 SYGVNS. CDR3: CASSEGYEQFF. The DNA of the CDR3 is TGTGCCAGCAGTGAGGGGTATGAGCAGTTCTTC.

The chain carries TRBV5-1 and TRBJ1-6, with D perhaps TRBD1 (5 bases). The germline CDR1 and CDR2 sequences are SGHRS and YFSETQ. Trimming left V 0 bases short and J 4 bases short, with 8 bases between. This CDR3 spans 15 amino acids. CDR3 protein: CASSLGQSYNSPLHF. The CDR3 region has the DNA TGCGCCAGCAGCTTGGGACAGTCGTATAATTCACCCCTCCACTTT.

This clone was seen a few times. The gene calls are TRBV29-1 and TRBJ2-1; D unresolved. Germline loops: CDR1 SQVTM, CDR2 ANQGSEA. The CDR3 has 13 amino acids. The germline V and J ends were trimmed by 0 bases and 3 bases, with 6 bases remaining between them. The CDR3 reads CSVEDSDYNEQFF. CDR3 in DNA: TGCAGCGTTGAAGACAGCGACTACAATGAGCAGTTCTTC.

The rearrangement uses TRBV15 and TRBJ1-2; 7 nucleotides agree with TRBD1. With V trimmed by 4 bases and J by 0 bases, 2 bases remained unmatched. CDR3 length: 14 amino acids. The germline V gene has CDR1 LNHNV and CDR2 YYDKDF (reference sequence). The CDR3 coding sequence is TGTGCCACCAGCAAGACAGGGACTAACTATGGCTACACCTTC. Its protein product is CATSKTGTNYGYTF.

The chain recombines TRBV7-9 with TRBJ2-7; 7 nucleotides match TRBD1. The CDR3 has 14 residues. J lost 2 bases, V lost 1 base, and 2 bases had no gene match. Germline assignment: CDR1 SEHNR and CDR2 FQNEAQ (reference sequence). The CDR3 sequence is CASSLEDRTYEQYF. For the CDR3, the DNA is TGTGCCAGCAGCTTAGAGGACAGGACCTACGAGCAGTACTTC.

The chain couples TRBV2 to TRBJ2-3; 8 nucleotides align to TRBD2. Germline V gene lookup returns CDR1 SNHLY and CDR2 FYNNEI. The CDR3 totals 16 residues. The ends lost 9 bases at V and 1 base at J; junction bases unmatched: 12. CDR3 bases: TGTGCCAGATCTCCCAACGCAGCGGGGGGCACAGATACGCAGTATTTT. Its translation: CARSPNAAGGTDTQYF.

Written as DNA, the CDR3 is TGTGCCGTACGCCCGGACAGGGGCGAGCAGTACTTC. Residues: CAVRPDRGEQYF. V is TRBV10-3 and J is TRBJ2-7; 9 nucleotides line up with TRBD1. Losses at the gene ends were 11 bases for V and 6 bases for J; bases not matched to a gene: 8. The germline CDR1 and CDR2 sequences are ENHRY and SYGVKD. This CDR3 has 12 residues.

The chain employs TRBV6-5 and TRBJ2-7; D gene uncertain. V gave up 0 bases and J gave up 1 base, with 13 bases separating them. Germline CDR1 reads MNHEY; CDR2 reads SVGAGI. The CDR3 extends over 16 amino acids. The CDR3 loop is CASSYSQGRASYEQYF. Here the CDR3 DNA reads TGTGCCAGCAGTTACTCCCAAGGTAGAGCGTCCTACGAGCAGTACTTC.

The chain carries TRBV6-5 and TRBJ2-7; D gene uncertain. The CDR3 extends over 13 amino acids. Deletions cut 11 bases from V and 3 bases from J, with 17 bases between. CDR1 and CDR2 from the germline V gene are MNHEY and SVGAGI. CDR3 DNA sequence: TGTGCCGCAGCCGACGTGAAGGACTACGAGCAGTACTTC. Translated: CAAADVKDYEQYF.

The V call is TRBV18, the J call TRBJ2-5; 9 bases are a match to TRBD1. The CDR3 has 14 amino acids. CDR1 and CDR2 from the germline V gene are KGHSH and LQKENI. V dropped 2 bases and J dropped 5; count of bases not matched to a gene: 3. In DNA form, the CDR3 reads TGTGCCAGCTCACCAAAGGACAGGGGTGAGACCCAGTACTTC. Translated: CASSPKDRGETQYF.

CDR3 nucleotides: TGTGCCAGCCGAAGGGGACTAGCGGGGGGGCGTTACGAGCAGTACTTC. Its translation: CASRRGLAGGRYEQYF. The chain links TRBV2 to TRBJ2-7, with TRBD2 matching over 16 bases. V was pared by 8 bases and J by 4 bases, with 8 bases of the junction left unmatched. CDR3 size: 16 residues. CDR1 and CDR2 from the germline V gene are SNHLY and FYNNEI. Full variable domain (remainder filled in from reference TRBV2 and TRBJ2-7): EPEVTQTPSHQVTQMGQEVILRCVPISNHLYFYWYRQILGQKVEFLVSFYNNEISEKSEIFDDQFSVERPDGSNFTLKIRSTKLEDSAMYFCASRRGLAGGRYEQYFGPGTRLTVT.

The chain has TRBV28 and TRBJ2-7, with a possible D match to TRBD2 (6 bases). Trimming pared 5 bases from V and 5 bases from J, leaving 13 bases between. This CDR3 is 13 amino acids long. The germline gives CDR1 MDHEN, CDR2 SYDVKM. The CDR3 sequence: CASSALPGDEQYF. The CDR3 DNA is TGTGCCAGCAGTGCCCTTCCGGGGGACGAGCAGTACTTC.

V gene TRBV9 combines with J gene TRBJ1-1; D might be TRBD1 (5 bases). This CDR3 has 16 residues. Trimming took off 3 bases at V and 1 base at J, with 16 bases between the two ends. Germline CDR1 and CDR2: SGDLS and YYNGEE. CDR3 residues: CASSGRGDGANTEAFF. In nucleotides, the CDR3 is TGTGCCAGCAGCGGCCGGGGGGACGGAGCGAACACTGAAGCTTTCTTT. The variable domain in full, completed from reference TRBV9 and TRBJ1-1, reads DSGVTQTPKHLITATGQRVTLRCSPRSGDLSVYWYQQSLDQGLQFLIQYYNGEERAKGNILERFSAQQFPDLHSELNLSSLELGDSALYFCASSGRGDGANTEAFFGQGTRLTVV.

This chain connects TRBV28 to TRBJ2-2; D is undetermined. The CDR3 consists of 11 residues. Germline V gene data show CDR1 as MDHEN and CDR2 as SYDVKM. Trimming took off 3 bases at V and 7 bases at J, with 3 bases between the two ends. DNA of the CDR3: TGTGCCAGCAGTTTCGGCGGGGAGCTGTTTTTT. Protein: CASSFGGELFF.

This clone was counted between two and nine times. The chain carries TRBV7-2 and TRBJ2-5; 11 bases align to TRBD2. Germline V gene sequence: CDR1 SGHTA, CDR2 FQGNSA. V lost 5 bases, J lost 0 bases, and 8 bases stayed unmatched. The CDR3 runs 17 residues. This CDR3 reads CASSTTTSGMYQETQYF. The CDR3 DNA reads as TGTGCCAGCAGCACAACGACTAGCGGGATGTACCAAGAGACCCAGTACTTC.

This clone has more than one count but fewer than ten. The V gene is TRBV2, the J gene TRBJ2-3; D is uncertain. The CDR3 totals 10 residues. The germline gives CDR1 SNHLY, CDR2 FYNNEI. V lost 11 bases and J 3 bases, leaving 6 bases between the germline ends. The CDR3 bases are TGTGCCGGAAAGACAGATACGCAGTATTTT. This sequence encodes CAGKTDTQYF.

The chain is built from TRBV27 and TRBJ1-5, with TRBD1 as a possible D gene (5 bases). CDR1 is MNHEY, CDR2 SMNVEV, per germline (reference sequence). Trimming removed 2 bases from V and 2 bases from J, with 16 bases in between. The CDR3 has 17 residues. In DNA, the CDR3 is TGTGCCAGCAGTTTACTGGGCAGGGTTCAAGGCAATCAGCCCCAGCATTTT. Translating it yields CASSLLGRVQGNQPQHF.

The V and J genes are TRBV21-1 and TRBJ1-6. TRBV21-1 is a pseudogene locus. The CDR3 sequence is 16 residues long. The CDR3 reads CASSAWGRSYNSPLHF. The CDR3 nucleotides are TGTGCCAGCAGCGCGTGGGGGAGGTCCTATAATTCACCCCTCCACTTT.

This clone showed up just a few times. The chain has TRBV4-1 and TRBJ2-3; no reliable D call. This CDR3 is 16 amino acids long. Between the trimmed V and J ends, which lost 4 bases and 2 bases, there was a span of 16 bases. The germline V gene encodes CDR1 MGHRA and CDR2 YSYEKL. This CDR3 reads CASSPLWPLNTDTQYF. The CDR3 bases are TGCGCCAGCAGCCCCTTATGGCCGCTAAACACAGATACGCAGTATTTT.

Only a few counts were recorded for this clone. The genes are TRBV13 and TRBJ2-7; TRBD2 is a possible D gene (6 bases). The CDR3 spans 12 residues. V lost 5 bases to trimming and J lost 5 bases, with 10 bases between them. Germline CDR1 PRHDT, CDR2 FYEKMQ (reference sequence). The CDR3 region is CASSRGGDEQYF. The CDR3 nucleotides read TGTGCCAGCAGCCGTGGCGGGGACGAGCAGTACTTC. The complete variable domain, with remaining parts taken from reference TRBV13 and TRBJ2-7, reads AAGVIQSPRHLIKEKRETATLKCYPIPRHDTVYWYQQGPGQDPQFLISFYEKMQSDKGSIPDRFSAQQFSDYHSELNMSSLELGDSALYFCASSRGGDEQYFGPGTRLTVT.

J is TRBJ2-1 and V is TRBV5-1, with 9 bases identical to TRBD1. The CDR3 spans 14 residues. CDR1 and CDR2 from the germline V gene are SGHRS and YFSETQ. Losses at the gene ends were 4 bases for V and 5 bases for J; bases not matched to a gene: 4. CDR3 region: CASSPRDRDNEQFF. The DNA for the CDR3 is TGCGCCAGCAGCCCCCGGGACAGGGACAATGAGCAGTTCTTC.

CDR3 sequence reads: CASSPRAAPRNEQFF. The CDR3 region has the DNA TGTGCCAGCAGCCCCCGCGCAGCTCCTAGGAATGAGCAGTTCTTC. V is TRBV14 and J is TRBJ2-1; D remains ambiguous. The germline V gene encodes CDR1 SGHDN and CDR2 FVKESK. Trimming removed 4 bases at V and 7 bases at J, with 17 bases between. The CDR3 covers 15 residues.

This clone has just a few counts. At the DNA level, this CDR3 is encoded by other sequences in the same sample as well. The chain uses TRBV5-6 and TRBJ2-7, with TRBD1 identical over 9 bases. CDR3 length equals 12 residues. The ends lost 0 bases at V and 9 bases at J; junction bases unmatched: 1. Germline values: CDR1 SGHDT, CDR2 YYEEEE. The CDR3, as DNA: TGTGCCAGCAGCTTGGGACAGGGGGGGCAGTACTTC. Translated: CASSLGQGGQYF.

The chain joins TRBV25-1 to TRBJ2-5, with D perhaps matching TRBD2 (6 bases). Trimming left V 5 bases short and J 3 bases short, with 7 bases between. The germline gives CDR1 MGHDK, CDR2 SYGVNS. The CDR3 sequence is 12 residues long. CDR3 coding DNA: TGTGCCAGCAGTTCGGGAGAAGAGACCCAGTACTTC. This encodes CASSSGEETQYF.

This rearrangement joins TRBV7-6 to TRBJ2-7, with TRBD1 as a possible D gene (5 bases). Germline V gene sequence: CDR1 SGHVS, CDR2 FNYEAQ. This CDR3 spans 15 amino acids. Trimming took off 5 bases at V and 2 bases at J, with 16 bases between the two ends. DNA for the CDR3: TGTGCCAGCAGCCAGGGCCCGGCAGGGACCTACGAGCAGTACTTC. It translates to CASSQGPAGTYEQYF.